This TCR beta chain derives from a study of T cells in Graves' hyperthyroidism and ophthalmopathy. Study observations and caveats: The model predicted ophthalmopathy a median approximately 6.3 months before onset.

The CDR3 has 13 residues. Trimming stripped 8 bases from V and 4 bases from J, with 14 bases between. CDR1 LNHDA and CDR2 SQIVND come from the germline V gene (reference sequence). TCR beta CDR3 regions were amplified from RNA. RT-PCR in the first round (using the HTBI primer set) targeted the TCR CDR3. TCRdb re-analysed the multiplex PCR reads in MiXCR, keeping a single row per CDR3 protein. The sample consists of roughly 500,000 distinct CDR3 sequences, roughly 50% of them appearing once. Diagnostic assessment was based on clinical symptoms, serum thyroxine and TRAb, thyroid ultrasound and orbital computed tomography. Of note for this clonotype: The antigen remains undetermined.

The chain joins TRBV19 to TRBJ1-1; D is unclear. This TCR came from an adult woman with Graves' disease, either hyperthyroidism or ophthalmopathy (not recorded which). Sequencing was done on a sample of peripheral blood or thyroid tissue (not recorded which). CDR3 nucleotide sequence: TGTGCCAGTTACCTGAGGATGAGCACTGAAGCTTTCTTT. Its translation: CASYLRMSTEAFF.